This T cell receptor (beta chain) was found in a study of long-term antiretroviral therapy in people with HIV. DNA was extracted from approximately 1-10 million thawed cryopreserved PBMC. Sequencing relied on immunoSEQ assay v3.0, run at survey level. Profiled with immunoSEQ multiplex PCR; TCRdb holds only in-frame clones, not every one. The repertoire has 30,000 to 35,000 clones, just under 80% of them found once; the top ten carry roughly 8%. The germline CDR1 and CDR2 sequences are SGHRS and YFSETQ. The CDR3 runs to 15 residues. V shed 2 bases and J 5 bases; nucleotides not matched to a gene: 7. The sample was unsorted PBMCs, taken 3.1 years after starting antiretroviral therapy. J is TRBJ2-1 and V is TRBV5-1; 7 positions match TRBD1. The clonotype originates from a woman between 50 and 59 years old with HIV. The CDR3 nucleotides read TGCGCCAGCAGCTTCGGGACAGTCCGAAACAATGAGCAGTTCTTC. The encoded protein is CASSFGTVRNNEQFF. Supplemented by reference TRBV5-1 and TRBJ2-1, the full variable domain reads KAGVTQTPRYLIKTRGQQVTLSCSPISGHRSVSWYQQTPGQGLQFLFEYFSETQRNKGNFPGRFSGRQFSNSRSEMNVSTLELGDSALYLCASSFGTVRNNEQFFGPGTRLTVL.